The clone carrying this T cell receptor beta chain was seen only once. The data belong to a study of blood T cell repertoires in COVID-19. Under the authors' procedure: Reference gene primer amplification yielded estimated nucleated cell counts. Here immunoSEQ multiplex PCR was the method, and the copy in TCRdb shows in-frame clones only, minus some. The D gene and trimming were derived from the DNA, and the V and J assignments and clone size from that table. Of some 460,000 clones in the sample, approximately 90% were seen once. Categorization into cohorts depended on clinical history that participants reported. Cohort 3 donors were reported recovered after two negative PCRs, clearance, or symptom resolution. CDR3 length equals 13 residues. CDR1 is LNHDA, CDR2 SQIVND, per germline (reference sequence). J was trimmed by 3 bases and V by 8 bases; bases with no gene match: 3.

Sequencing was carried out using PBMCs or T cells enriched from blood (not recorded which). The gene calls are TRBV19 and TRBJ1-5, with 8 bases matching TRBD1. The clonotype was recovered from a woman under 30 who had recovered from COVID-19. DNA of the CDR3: TGTGCCAGTCGGGACAGGCCCAATCAGCCCCAGCATTTT. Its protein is CASRDRPNQPQHF.